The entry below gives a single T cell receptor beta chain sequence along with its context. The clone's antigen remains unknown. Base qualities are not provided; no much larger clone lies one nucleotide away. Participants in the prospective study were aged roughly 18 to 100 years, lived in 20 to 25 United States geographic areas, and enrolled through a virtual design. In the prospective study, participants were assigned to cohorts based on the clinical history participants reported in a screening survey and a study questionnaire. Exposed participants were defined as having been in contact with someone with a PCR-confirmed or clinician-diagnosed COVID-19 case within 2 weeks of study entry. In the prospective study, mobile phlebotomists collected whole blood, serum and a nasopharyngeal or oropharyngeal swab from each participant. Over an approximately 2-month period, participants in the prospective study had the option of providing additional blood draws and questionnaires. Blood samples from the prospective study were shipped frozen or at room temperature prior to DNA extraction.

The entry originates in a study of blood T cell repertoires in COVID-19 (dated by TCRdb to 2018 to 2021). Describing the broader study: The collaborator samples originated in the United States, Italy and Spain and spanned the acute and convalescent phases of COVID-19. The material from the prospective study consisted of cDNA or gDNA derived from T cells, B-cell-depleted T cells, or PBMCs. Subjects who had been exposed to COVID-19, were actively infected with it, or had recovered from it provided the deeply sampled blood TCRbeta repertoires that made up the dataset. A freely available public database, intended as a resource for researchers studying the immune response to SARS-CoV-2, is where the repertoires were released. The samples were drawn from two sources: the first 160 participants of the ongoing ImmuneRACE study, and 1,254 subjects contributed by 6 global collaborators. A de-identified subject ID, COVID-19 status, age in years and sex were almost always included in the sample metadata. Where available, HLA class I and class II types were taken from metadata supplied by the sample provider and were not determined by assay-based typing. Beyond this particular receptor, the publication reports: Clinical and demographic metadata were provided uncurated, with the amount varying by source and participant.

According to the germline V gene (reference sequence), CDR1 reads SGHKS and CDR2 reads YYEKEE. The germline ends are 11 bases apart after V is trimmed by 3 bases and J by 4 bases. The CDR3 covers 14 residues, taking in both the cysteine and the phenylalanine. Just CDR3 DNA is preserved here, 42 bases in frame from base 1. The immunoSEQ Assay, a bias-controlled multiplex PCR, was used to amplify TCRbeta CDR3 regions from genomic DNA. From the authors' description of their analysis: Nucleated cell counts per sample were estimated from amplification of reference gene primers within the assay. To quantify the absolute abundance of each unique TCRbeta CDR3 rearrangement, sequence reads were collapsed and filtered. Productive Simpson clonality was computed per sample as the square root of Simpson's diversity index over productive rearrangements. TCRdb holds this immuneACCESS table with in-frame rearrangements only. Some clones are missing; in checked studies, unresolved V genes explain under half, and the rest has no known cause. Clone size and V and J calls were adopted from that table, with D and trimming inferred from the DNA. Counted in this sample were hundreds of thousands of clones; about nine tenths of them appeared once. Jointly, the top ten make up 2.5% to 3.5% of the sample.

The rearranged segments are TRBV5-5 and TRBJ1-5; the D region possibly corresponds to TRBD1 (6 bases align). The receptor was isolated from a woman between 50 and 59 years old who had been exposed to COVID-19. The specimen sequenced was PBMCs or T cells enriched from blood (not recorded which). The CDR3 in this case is CASSSGTMNQPQHF. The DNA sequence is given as TGTGCCAGCAGCTCCGGGACAATGAATCAGCCCCAGCATTTT.